The clone carrying this TCR beta chain was found once. Its target is unknown. The protocol was immunoSEQ multiplex PCR, while the TCRdb copy is restricted to in-frame clones and leaves out a portion. The sample has 7,000 to 9,500 clones, 60% to 85% seen once. The data are from a study of early stage breast cancer tumors. In the study overall: ER+/PR+/HER2- status applied to about 70% of the 16 invasive breast tumors. Roughly 10-fold was the mean read coverage per sample. Overall study findings and caveats: Compared with adjacent normal breast tissue, tumors showed roughly 2.4-fold greater T cell density and higher clonality. In most of the 16 patients, blood comparison separated tumor from normal breast.

Germline V lookup: CDR1 SGHRS, CDR2 YFSETQ. The length of the CDR3 is 13 residues. V was trimmed by 4 bases and J by 8 bases, leaving 15 bases between them. This receptor was taken from a person in their sixties or seventies with breast cancer. Sequenced: normal breast tissue next to the tumor. The chain couples TRBV5-1 to TRBJ1-1, with a weak D call TRBD1 (6 bases). The chain's CDR3 is CASSREGGREAFF. CDR3 bases: TGCGCCAGCAGCCGCGAGGGGGGGAGAGAAGCTTTCTTT.